The rows below give T cell receptor beta chains drawn from one sample of a study of blood T cell repertoires in COVID-19. Produced via immunoSEQ multiplex PCR; TCRdb's table is partial and in-frame only. This table has 30,000 to 35,000 clones, around 80% appearing once. Material: peripheral blood. The receptors stem from a woman aged 60-70 years with acute or convalescent COVID-19. Both conserved end residues are part of each CDR3. D genes are given only for firm matches. Rows give clone size only sometimes, using once, few, many, or a class for an expanded clone.

D gene: .
J gene: TRBJ1-2
clone size: .
V gene: TRBV6-5
CDR3 protein: CASTVSNDYGYTF
CDR3 DNA: TGTGCCAGCACTGTCAGTAATGACTATGGCTACACCTTC

D gene: .
J gene: TRBJ2-7
clone size: once
V gene: TRBV4-1
CDR3 protein: CASSQGLAKLYEQYF
CDR3 DNA: TGCGCCAGCAGCCAAGGCCTAGCGAAGCTCTACGAGCAGTACTTC

D gene: TRBD1
J gene: TRBJ1-5
clone size: once
V gene: TRBV7-7
CDR3 protein: CASSLDRDQPQHF
CDR3 DNA: TGTGCCAGCAGCCTGGACAGGGATCAGCCCCAGCATTTT

D gene: TRBD1
J gene: TRBJ1-4
clone size: .
V gene: TRBV5-1
CDR3 protein: CASSIPTGAEEKLFF
CDR3 DNA: TGCGCCAGCAGCATACCGACAGGGGCGGAAGAAAAACTGTTTTTT

D gene: .
J gene: TRBJ1-1
clone size: .
V gene: TRBV2
CDR3 protein: CASSKKGDTEAFF
CDR3 DNA: TGTGCCAGCAGTAAAAAGGGGGACACTGAAGCTTTCTTT

D gene: .
J gene: TRBJ2-6
clone size: .
V gene: TRBV24-1
CDR3 protein: CATSGGGSGANVLTF
CDR3 DNA: TGTGCCACCAGCGGAGGTGGCTCTGGGGCCAACGTCCTGACTTTC

D gene: .
J gene: TRBJ1-1
clone size: .
V gene: TRBV14
CDR3 protein: CASSQTGNTEAFF
CDR3 DNA: TGTGCCAGCAGCCAGACGGGGAACACTGAAGCTTTCTTT

D gene: TRBD1
J gene: TRBJ1-2
clone size: .
V gene: TRBV2
CDR3 protein: CASSVNRGNYGYTF
CDR3 DNA: TGTGCCAGCAGTGTAAACAGGGGGAACTATGGCTACACCTTC

D gene: .
J gene: TRBJ2-5
clone size: .
V gene: TRBV29-1
CDR3 protein: CSVFAFTRQETQYF
CDR3 DNA: TGCAGCGTTTTCGCTTTCACCCGGCAAGAGACCCAGTACTTC

D gene: .
J gene: TRBJ2-2
clone size: .
V gene: TRBV12-5
CDR3 protein: CASGRLSGVGELFF
CDR3 DNA: TGTGCTAGTGGTCGCCTTTCGGGGGTAGGGGAGCTGTTTTTT

D gene: .
J gene: TRBJ2-1
clone size: .
V gene: TRBV6-5
CDR3 protein: CASRPRFANEQFF
CDR3 DNA: TGTGCCAGCAGGCCTCGGTTCGCCAATGAGCAGTTCTTC

D gene: .
J gene: TRBJ2-7
clone size: few
V gene: TRBV28
CDR3 protein: CASSRGWGKYF
CDR3 DNA: TGTGCCAGCAGTCGGGGATGGGGAAAGTACTTC

D gene: .
J gene: TRBJ2-7
clone size: .
V gene: TRBV14
CDR3 protein: CASSRQVTYEQYF
CDR3 DNA: TGTGCCAGCAGCCGCCAGGTTACCTACGAGCAGTACTTC

D gene: TRBD1
J gene: TRBJ1-4
clone size: few
V gene: TRBV6-9
CDR3 protein: CASSTSGQGLQEKLFF
CDR3 DNA: TGTGCCAGCAGTACATCCGGACAGGGTCTTCAGGAAAAACTGTTTTTT

D gene: .
J gene: TRBJ1-4
clone size: .
V gene: TRBV10-1
CDR3 protein: CASSRSATNEKLFF
CDR3 DNA: TGCGCCAGCAGTCGCTCAGCAACTAATGAAAAACTGTTTTTT

D gene: TRBD1
J gene: TRBJ2-5
clone size: .
V gene: TRBV2
CDR3 protein: CASRVTGGETQYF
CDR3 DNA: TGTGCCAGCAGGGTGACAGGGGGGGAGACCCAGTACTTC

D gene: TRBD1
J gene: TRBJ1-1
clone size: .
V gene: TRBV19
CDR3 protein: CASTRSGTGATEAFF
CDR3 DNA: TGTGCCAGTACCCGATCCGGGACAGGGGCCACTGAAGCTTTCTTT

D gene: TRBD2
J gene: TRBJ2-1
clone size: .
V gene: TRBV11-2
CDR3 protein: CASSSGTSGASSYNEQFF
CDR3 DNA: TGTGCCAGCAGCTCCGGGACTAGCGGGGCGAGCTCCTACAATGAGCAGTTCTTC

D gene: .
J gene: TRBJ1-2
clone size: .
V gene: TRBV30
CDR3 protein: CAWMGREVDGYTF
CDR3 DNA: TGTGCCTGGATGGGCCGAGAAGTCGATGGCTACACCTTC

D gene: .
J gene: TRBJ1-2
clone size: .
V gene: TRBV28
CDR3 protein: CASSLSRRGSGYTF
CDR3 DNA: TGTGCCAGCAGTTTATCCCGCAGGGGCTCTGGCTACACCTTC

D gene: .
J gene: TRBJ1-2
clone size: .
V gene: TRBV19
CDR3 protein: CATSGAYGYTF
CDR3 DNA: TGTGCCACTTCGGGTGCCTATGGCTACACCTTC

D gene: TRBD1
J gene: TRBJ1-2
clone size: few
V gene: TRBV14
CDR3 protein: CASSQGQGARGYTF
CDR3 DNA: TGTGCCAGCAGCCAAGGACAGGGGGCCCGGGGCTACACCTTC

D gene: .
J gene: TRBJ2-7
clone size: .
V gene: TRBV19
CDR3 protein: CASSNPGERVEQYF
CDR3 DNA: TGTGCCAGCTCGAACCCGGGAGAGCGGGTCGAGCAGTACTTC

D gene: TRBD2
J gene: TRBJ2-5
clone size: .
V gene: TRBV5-1
CDR3 protein: CASSPGLAGRETQYF
CDR3 DNA: TGCGCCAGCAGCCCGGGACTAGCGGGGAGGGAGACCCAGTACTTC

D gene: TRBD1
J gene: TRBJ1-5
clone size: .
V gene: TRBV4-2
CDR3 protein: CASSQGDRGSNQPQHF
CDR3 DNA: TGTGCCAGCAGCCAAGGAGACAGGGGGAGCAATCAGCCCCAGCATTTT

D gene: .
J gene: TRBJ1-3
clone size: .
V gene: TRBV6-5
CDR3 protein: CASTRGDTIYF
CDR3 DNA: TGTGCCAGCACCAGGGGAGACACCATATATTTT

D gene: TRBD1
J gene: TRBJ2-2
clone size: .
V gene: TRBV7-9
CDR3 protein: CASSLDQGDTGELFF
CDR3 DNA: TGTGCCAGCAGCTTGGATCAGGGGGACACCGGGGAGCTGTTTTTT

D gene: TRBD1
J gene: TRBJ1-2
clone size: once
V gene: TRBV2
CDR3 protein: CASSEGLTGANYGYTF
CDR3 DNA: TGTGCCAGCAGTGAAGGCTTGACAGGGGCCAACTATGGCTACACCTTC

D gene: .
J gene: TRBJ2-1
clone size: .
V gene: TRBV28
CDR3 protein: CASSRTPRNEQFF
CDR3 DNA: TGTGCCAGCAGCCGGACTCCCCGGAATGAGCAGTTCTTC

D gene: .
J gene: TRBJ1-5
clone size: .
V gene: TRBV5-5
CDR3 protein: CASSPIPQGYQPQHF
CDR3 DNA: TGTGCCAGCAGCCCTATACCCCAGGGGTATCAGCCCCAGCATTTT

D gene: .
J gene: TRBJ1-4
clone size: once
V gene: TRBV6-4
CDR3 protein: CASNPDSENEKLFF
CDR3 DNA: TGTGCCAGCAACCCGGACAGCGAGAATGAAAAACTGTTTTTT

D gene: TRBD1
J gene: TRBJ1-3
clone size: .
V gene: TRBV19
CDR3 protein: CASRQGVNSGNTIYF
CDR3 DNA: TGTGCCAGTAGGCAGGGGGTAAACTCTGGAAACACCATATATTTT

D gene: .
J gene: TRBJ1-5
clone size: .
V gene: TRBV19
CDR3 protein: CASSSEGVTGTQHF
CDR3 DNA: TGTGCCAGTAGTAGTGAGGGGGTTACTGGCACCCAGCATTTT

D gene: TRBD1
J gene: TRBJ2-1
clone size: .
V gene: TRBV2
CDR3 protein: CASSEDGQGLMGLRQFF
CDR3 DNA: TGTGCCAGCAGTGAAGACGGACAGGGTTTGATGGGTCTTCGGCAGTTCTTC

D gene: .
J gene: TRBJ1-1
clone size: .
V gene: TRBV6-5
CDR3 protein: CASRRATGLNTEAFF
CDR3 DNA: TGTGCCAGCAGACGGGCTACAGGGCTGAACACTGAAGCTTTCTTT

D gene: .
J gene: TRBJ1-1
clone size: .
V gene: TRBV27
CDR3 protein: CASSTTFGAGDRYTEAFF
CDR3 DNA: TGTGCCAGCAGTACTACATTTGGGGCAGGGGATCGGTACACTGAAGCTTTCTTT

D gene: TRBD1
J gene: TRBJ2-7
clone size: .
V gene: TRBV5-6
CDR3 protein: CASSDPGQGSYEQYF
CDR3 DNA: TGTGCCAGCAGCGATCCGGGACAGGGGTCCTACGAGCAGTACTTC

D gene: .
J gene: TRBJ1-2
clone size: .
V gene: TRBV4-1
CDR3 protein: CASSQVKSGVYGYTF
CDR3 DNA: TGCGCCAGCAGCCAAGTGAAGAGCGGGGTCTATGGCTACACCTTC

D gene: .
J gene: TRBJ2-4
clone size: .
V gene: TRBV28
CDR3 protein: CASSLDRAKNIQYF
CDR3 DNA: TGTGCCAGCAGTTTAGACAGAGCCAAAAACATTCAGTACTTC

D gene: .
J gene: TRBJ2-6
clone size: .
V gene: TRBV11-3
CDR3 protein: CASSPGGSGVGANVLTF
CDR3 DNA: TGTGCCAGCAGCCCAGGAGGTTCAGGGGTCGGGGCCAACGTCCTGACTTTC

D gene: TRBD1
J gene: TRBJ1-6
clone size: .
V gene: TRBV27
CDR3 protein: CASSWGDRDSPLHF
CDR3 DNA: TGTGCCAGCAGTTGGGGGGACAGGGATTCACCCCTCCACTTT

D gene: .
J gene: TRBJ1-2
clone size: .
V gene: TRBV28
CDR3 protein: CASSFEAPGDRPWGYTF
CDR3 DNA: TGTGCCAGCAGTTTCGAGGCGCCAGGGGATCGCCCCTGGGGCTACACCTTC

D gene: TRBD2
J gene: TRBJ2-3
clone size: few
V gene: TRBV6-6
CDR3 protein: CASSLAGGPVRTDTQYF
CDR3 DNA: TGTGCCAGCAGTCTAGCGGGGGGGCCTGTTCGCACAGATACGCAGTATTTT

D gene: .
J gene: TRBJ1-4
clone size: .
V gene: TRBV30
CDR3 protein: CASDRGNEKLFF
CDR3 DNA: TGTGCCTCGGATAGGGGGAACGAAAAACTGTTTTTT

D gene: TRBD2
J gene: TRBJ2-6
clone size: few
V gene: TRBV2
CDR3 protein: CASSREAGNSGANVLTF
CDR3 DNA: TGTGCCAGCAGCAGAGAAGCGGGGAACTCTGGGGCCAACGTCCTGACTTTC

D gene: .
J gene: TRBJ1-2
clone size: .
V gene: TRBV2
CDR3 protein: CASSPSIDYNYGYTF
CDR3 DNA: TGTGCCAGCAGCCCAAGTATAGACTATAACTATGGCTACACCTTC

D gene: .
J gene: TRBJ2-1
clone size: .
V gene: TRBV2
CDR3 protein: CASSEERLVSGNEQFF
CDR3 DNA: TGTGCCAGCAGTGAAGAGAGGCTAGTCTCCGGTAATGAGCAGTTCTTC

D gene: TRBD1
J gene: TRBJ2-5
clone size: once
V gene: TRBV9
CDR3 protein: CASSGLGTGTETQYF
CDR3 DNA: TGTGCCAGCAGCGGACTCGGGACAGGGACAGAGACCCAGTACTTC

D gene: TRBD2
J gene: TRBJ2-5
clone size: .
V gene: TRBV7-2
CDR3 protein: CASYGGARETQYF
CDR3 DNA: TGTGCCAGCTACGGGGGGGCCAGGGAGACCCAGTACTTC

D gene: TRBD2
J gene: TRBJ2-3
clone size: .
V gene: TRBV9
CDR3 protein: CASSVGRGEGTDTQYF
CDR3 DNA: TGTGCCAGCAGCGTCGGCCGGGGGGAGGGGACAGATACGCAGTATTTT

D gene: TRBD2
J gene: TRBJ2-3
clone size: once
V gene: TRBV10-1
CDR3 protein: CASSGGDGTDTQYF
CDR3 DNA: TGCGCCAGCAGCGGGGGGGACGGCACAGATACGCAGTATTTT